The 22 T cell receptor beta chains in this list originate from one sample, sequenced in a study of T cell repertoires in cytomegalovirus infection. TCRdb processed the reads anew with MiXCR; each CDR3 protein has one entry. The table shows under 200,000 distinct CDR3 sequences, with roughly 9% occurring only once. Sequencing input: PBMCs. The receptor set was obtained from a human donor in good health (CMV status not recorded). Some clones in this sample may be carry-over from other donors' samples.

This clonotype was seen many times. The gene calls are TRBV7-9 and TRBJ1-1; a possible D gene is TRBD1 (6 bases). Germline assignment: CDR1 SEHNR and CDR2 FQNEAQ (reference sequence). The CDR3 extends over 12 amino acids. V shed 6 bases and J shed 11 bases, with 16 bases lying between them. In nucleotides, the CDR3 is TGTGCCAGCAGACTTGACAGGACGTCGGCTTTCTTT. This translates into CASRLDRTSAFF.

The V and J genes are TRBV19 and TRBJ2-5; maybe TRBD2 (6 bases). This CDR3 contains 14 residues. V lost 2 bases and J 6 bases, leaving 13 bases between the germline ends. Per germline, CDR1 LNHDA and CDR2 SQIVND (reference sequence). The CDR3 spells CASSILGGEKTQYF. The CDR3 DNA is TGTGCCAGTAGTATATTGGGGGGAGAAAAGACCCAGTACTTC.

V usage is TRBV19 and J usage is TRBJ2-1, with 7 bases aligning to TRBD1. The CDR3 loop spans 17 amino acids. Germline CDR1 is LNHDA and CDR2 is SQIVND (reference sequence). Trimming cost V 5 bases and J 0 bases; bases outside gene matches: 10. CDR3 nucleotide sequence: TGTGCCAGTAGTCTGACAGGGTTTCCGAGCTCCTACAATGAGCAGTTCTTC. Protein: CASSLTGFPSSYNEQFF.

This clonotype was observed many times. The chain uses TRBV20-1 and TRBJ2-7; TRBD2 aligns across 11 bases. Germline-derived CDR1 and CDR2 are DFQATT and SNEGSKA (reference sequence). The CDR3 covers 15 residues. J gave up 1 base and V 6 bases, and 8 bases lay outside the gene matches. CDR3 in amino acids: CSALPGLAGSYEQYF. The DNA of the CDR3 is TGCAGTGCGCTTCCCGGACTAGCGGGTTCCTACGAGCAGTACTTC.

CDR3 region: CASTNGGTTEHTGELFF. In nucleotides, the CDR3 is TGTGCCAGCACCAACGGGGGCACAACAGAACACACCGGGGAGCTGTTTTTT. The genes are TRBV7-9 and TRBJ2-2, with D perhaps assigned TRBD1 or TRBD2 (6 bases each). CDR3 length equals 17 residues. The ends were cut back, 7 bases at V and 3 bases at J, with 21 bases in the middle. Germline V gives CDR1 SEHNR, CDR2 FQNEAQ (reference sequence). Filled out from reference TRBV7-9 and TRBJ2-2, the complete variable domain reads DTGVSQNPRHKITKRGQNVTFRCDPISEHNRLYWYRQTLGQGPEFLTYFQNEAQLEKSRLLSDRFSAERPKGSFSTLEIQRTEQGDSAMYLCASTNGGTTEHTGELFFGEGSRLTVL.

This clonotype was observed at least ten times. The chain combines TRBV6-1 with TRBJ1-1, with a weak D call TRBD1 (5 bases). Looked up from germline, CDR1 is MNHNS and CDR2 is SASEGT. Deletions cut 1 base from V and 11 bases from J, with 14 bases between. The CDR3 totals 13 residues. CDR3 protein: CASSEGGLGVAFF. CDR3 DNA: TGTGCCAGCAGTGAAGGGGGCTTGGGGGTGGCTTTCTTT.

This clonotype was seen only a few times. The V gene is TRBV6-2 or TRBV6-3, the J gene TRBJ1-5; possible D gene TRBD1, 5 bases. This CDR3 has 15 residues. Germline V gene sequence: CDR1 MNHEY, CDR2 SVGEGT. V lost 3 bases and J lost 6, with 15 bases in between. The CDR3 loop reads CASSYGGFSGQPQHF. The CDR3 DNA is TGTGCCAGCAGTTATGGGGGTTTTAGTGGTCAGCCCCAGCATTTT.

This clonotype was picked up many times. The gene calls are TRBV7-8 and TRBJ1-4; TRBD1 aligns across 8 bases. Germline trimming cut 5 bases from V and 5 bases from J; bases unmatched to any gene: 7. The length of the CDR3 is 15 residues. CDR1 is SGHVS, CDR2 FQNEAQ, per germline. The CDR3, as DNA: TGTGCCAGCAGCATAAGACAGGGGATAAATGAAAAACTGTTTTTT. Translating it yields CASSIRQGINEKLFF.

This clonotype was counted between two and nine times. The chain recombines TRBV12-3 or TRBV12-4 with TRBJ1-1, with D possibly TRBD1 on 6 matching bases. The CDR3 sequence is 12 residues long. The V and J ends lost 3 bases and 11 bases respectively, with 13 bases between them. This CDR3 reads CASSLWGAHAFF. CDR3 DNA sequence: TGTGCCAGCAGTTTGTGGGGGGCTCACGCTTTCTTT.

This clonotype was counted ten times or more. The chain has TRBV7-2 and TRBJ1-5, with 7 bases fitting TRBD1. CDR3 length: 14 amino acids. Germline values: CDR1 SGHTA, CDR2 FQGNSA. The V and J ends lost 2 bases and 6 bases, in that order; junction bases with no gene match: 4. The CDR3 DNA follows: TGTGCCAGCAGCTTAAAGCAGGGGGGTCAGCCCCAGCATTTT. Its protein product is CASSLKQGGQPQHF.

This chain uses TRBV10-3 with TRBJ1-5; 10 bases are shared with TRBD1. CDR1 is ENHRY and CDR2 is SYGVKD in the germline V gene. V lost 6 bases, J lost 7 bases, and 9 bases stayed unmatched. The CDR3 length is 15 residues. In DNA, the CDR3 is TGTGCCATCAGCCTGGGACAGGGGTCTGGGCAGCCCCAGCATTTT. Translating gives CAISLGQGSGQPQHF.

At least ten counts were recorded for this clonotype. The rearrangement uses TRBV7-2 and TRBJ1-1; D might be TRBD1 (6 bases). This CDR3 is built from 14 residues. CDR1 and CDR2 (germline): SGHTA, FQGNSA. V gave up 1 base and J gave up 7 bases, with 13 bases separating them. The CDR3 spells CASSLGYRVGEAFF. For the CDR3, the DNA is TGTGCCAGCAGCTTAGGCTACAGGGTCGGTGAAGCTTTCTTT.

This clonotype was observed many times. The V call is TRBV28, the J call TRBJ1-5; D is possibly TRBD1 (5 bases). V dropped 3 bases and J dropped 9 bases, with 9 bases sitting between them. The CDR3 runs 12 residues. Germline lookup yields CDR1 MDHEN and CDR2 SYDVKM. In DNA, the CDR3 is TGTGCCAGCAGTTTGGAAGGGACGCCCCAGCATTTT. Its protein product is CASSLEGTPQHF.

This clonotype was seen at least ten times. In DNA form, the CDR3 reads TGCGCCAGCAGCCAAGATCTGGGGTCGAGCGGGGGCTCCTACGAGCAGTACTTC. Its translation: CASSQDLGSSGGSYEQYF. The rearrangement uses TRBV4-3 and TRBJ2-7; 8 bases match TRBD2. The CDR3 totals 18 residues. The J segment lost 0 bases and the V segment lost 0 bases, leaving 10 bases of the junction unmatched. The germline V gene has CDR1 LGHNA and CDR2 YSLEER.

This clonotype was recorded many times. The chain is built from TRBV12-3 or TRBV12-4 and TRBJ2-3; TRBD2 agrees at 11 bases. This CDR3 is built from 14 residues. The V and J ends lost 10 bases and 6 bases, in that order; junction bases with no gene match: 9. The CDR3 reads CATLPRTSGDTQYF. The CDR3 DNA reads TGTGCCACCCTACCTCGGACTAGCGGGGATACGCAGTATTTT.

This clonotype was counted between two and nine times. The chain recombines TRBV4-3 with TRBJ2-1; no clear D gene. This CDR3 is 13 amino acids long. Germline V gene data show CDR1 as LGHNA and CDR2 as YSLEER. Trimming removed 0 bases at V and 9 bases at J, with 9 bases between. CDR3 amino acids: CASSQDLHREQFF. CDR3 in DNA: TGCGCCAGCAGCCAAGACCTACACCGTGAGCAGTTCTTC.

The sample holds a few counts of this clonotype. This chain joins TRBV4-3 and TRBJ1-2, with TRBD1 matching over 9 bases. Germline V gene data show CDR1 as LGHNA and CDR2 as YSLEER. The CDR3 consists of 16 residues. Germline trimming cut 1 base from V and 5 bases from J; bases unmatched to any gene: 8. The CDR3 bases are TGCGCCAGCAGCCAAGGGGGTGAGGACAGGGGTTATGGCTACACCTTC. Translated: CASSQGGEDRGYGYTF.

This clonotype has a handful of counts. This chain uses TRBV12-3 or TRBV12-4 with TRBJ1-2; D not certain. Between the trimmed V and J ends, which lost 3 bases and 4 bases, there was a span of 9 bases. The CDR3 has 13 residues. The CDR3 DNA follows: TGTGCCAGCAGTTTGCGACCGATCTATGGCTACACCTTC. Translated, it gives CASSLRPIYGYTF.

The chain recombines TRBV6-4 with TRBJ1-6; possibly TRBD1 for D (6 bases). V was pared by 8 bases and J by 10 bases, with 18 bases between. CDR1 is MRHNA, CDR2 SNTAGT, per germline. The CDR3 has 14 residues. The CDR3 region has the DNA TGTGCCAGCTCATTACAGGAGGGGGAATCACCCCTCCACTTT. This sequence encodes CASSLQEGESPLHF.

The chain employs TRBV28 and TRBJ2-3; 10 positions agree with TRBD2. V was clipped by 6 bases and J by 0 bases; unmatched bases: 15. The CDR3 loop spans 19 amino acids. Germline assignment: CDR1 MDHEN and CDR2 SYDVKM. CDR3 loop: CASRGNSRTAGGSTDTQYF. The CDR3 DNA sequence: TGTGCCAGCAGAGGGAACAGTAGGACAGCGGGGGGGAGCACAGATACGCAGTATTTT.

The rearrangement uses TRBV7-2 and TRBJ2-6, with a weak D call TRBD1 (5 bases). Trimming removed 2 bases at V and 4 bases at J, with 9 bases between. The CDR3 totals 15 residues. CDR1 SGHTA and CDR2 FQGNSA come from the germline V gene. This chain's CDR3 is CASSLQGPGANVLTF. In DNA, the CDR3 is TGTGCCAGCAGCTTACAGGGTCCCGGGGCCAACGTCCTGACTTTC.

The chain links TRBV13 to TRBJ1-5, with no clear D. This CDR3 comprises 14 residues. Per the germline V gene, CDR1 is PRHDT and CDR2 is FYEKMQ (reference sequence). V was cut by 2 bases and J by 0 bases, with 5 bases left in between. CDR3: CASSLTVSNQPQHF. The CDR3 nucleotides are TGTGCCAGCAGCTTAACAGTTAGCAATCAGCCCCAGCATTTT.